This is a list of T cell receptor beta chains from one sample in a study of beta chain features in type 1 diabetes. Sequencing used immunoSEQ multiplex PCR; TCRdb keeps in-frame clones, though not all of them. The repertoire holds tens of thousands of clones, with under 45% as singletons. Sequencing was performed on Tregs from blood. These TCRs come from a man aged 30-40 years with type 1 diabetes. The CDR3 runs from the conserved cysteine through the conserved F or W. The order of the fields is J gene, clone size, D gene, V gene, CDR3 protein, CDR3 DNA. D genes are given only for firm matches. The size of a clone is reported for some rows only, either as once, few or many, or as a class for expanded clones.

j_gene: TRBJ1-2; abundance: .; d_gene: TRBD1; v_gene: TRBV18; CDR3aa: CASSPGQAGSYGYTF; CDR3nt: TGTGCCAGCTCACCAGGACAGGCTGGGAGCTATGGCTACACCTTC
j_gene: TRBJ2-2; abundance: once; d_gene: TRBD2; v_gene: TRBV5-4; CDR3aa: CASSFLAGGNTGELFF; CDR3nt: TGTGCCAGCAGCTTTTTGGCGGGAGGGAACACCGGGGAGCTGTTTTTT
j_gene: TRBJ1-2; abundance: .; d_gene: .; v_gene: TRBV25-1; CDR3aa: CASSDDPGMLSYGYTF; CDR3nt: TGTGCCAGCAGTGATGACCCAGGGATGTTGAGCTATGGCTACACCTTC
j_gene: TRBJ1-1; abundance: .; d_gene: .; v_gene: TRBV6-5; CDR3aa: CASSPVAGARTEAFF; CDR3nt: TGTGCCAGCAGCCCCGTCGCGGGGGCGAGAACTGAAGCTTTCTTT
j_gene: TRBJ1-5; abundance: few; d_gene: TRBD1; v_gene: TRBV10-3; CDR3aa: CAISESGTGALRNQPQHF; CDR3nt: TGTGCCATCAGTGAGTCGGGGACAGGGGCTCTCCGCAATCAGCCCCAGCATTTT
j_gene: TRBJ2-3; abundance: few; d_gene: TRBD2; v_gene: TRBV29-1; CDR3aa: CSVEGGRTGPSTDTQYF; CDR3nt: TGCAGCGTTGAAGGCGGGAGGACCGGTCCTAGCACAGATACGCAGTATTTT
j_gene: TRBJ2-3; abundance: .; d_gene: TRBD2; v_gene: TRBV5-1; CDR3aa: CASSVGTSGRFDTQYF; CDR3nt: TGCGCCAGCAGCGTAGGGACTAGCGGGAGGTTCGATACGCAGTATTTT
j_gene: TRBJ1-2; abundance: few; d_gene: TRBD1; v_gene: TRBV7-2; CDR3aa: CASSNTGQQYYGYTF; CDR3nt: TGTGCCAGCAGCAATACGGGACAGCAGTACTATGGCTACACCTTC
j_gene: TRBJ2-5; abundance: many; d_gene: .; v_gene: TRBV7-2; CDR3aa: CASSLPSRETQYF; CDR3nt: TGTGCCAGCAGCTTACCCTCCCGAGAGACCCAGTACTTC
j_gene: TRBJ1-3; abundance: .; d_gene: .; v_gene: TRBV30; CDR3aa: CALVSAGSGNTIYF; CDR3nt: TGTGCCCTGGTATCGGCAGGCTCTGGAAACACCATATATTTT
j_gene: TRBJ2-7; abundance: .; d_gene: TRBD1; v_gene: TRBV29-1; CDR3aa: CSAADNTGTAPEQYF; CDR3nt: TGCAGCGCTGCGGATAACACCGGGACAGCTCCCGAGCAGTACTTC
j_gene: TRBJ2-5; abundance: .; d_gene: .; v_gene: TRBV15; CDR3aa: CATSRDTQGRKTQYF; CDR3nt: TGTGCCACCAGCAGAGATACCCAGGGAAGGAAGACCCAGTACTTC
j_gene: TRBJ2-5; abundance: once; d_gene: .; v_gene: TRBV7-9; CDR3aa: CASSRGLPYQETQYF; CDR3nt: TGTGCCAGCAGCCGGGGACTGCCGTACCAAGAGACCCAGTACTTC
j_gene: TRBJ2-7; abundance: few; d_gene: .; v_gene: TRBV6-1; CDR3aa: CATTPQGKQAYEQYF; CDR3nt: TGTGCCACCACCCCCCAGGGAAAGCAGGCGTACGAGCAGTACTTC
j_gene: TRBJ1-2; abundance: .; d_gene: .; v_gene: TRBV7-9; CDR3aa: CASSFASLVSGYTF; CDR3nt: TGTGCCAGCAGCTTCGCTAGTCTAGTGAGTGGCTACACCTTC
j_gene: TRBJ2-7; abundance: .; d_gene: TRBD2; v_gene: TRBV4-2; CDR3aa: CASSQEASGTYEQYF; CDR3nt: TGTGCCAGCAGCCAAGAGGCTAGCGGCACTTACGAGCAGTACTTC
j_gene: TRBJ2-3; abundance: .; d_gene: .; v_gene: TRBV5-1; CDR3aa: CASRAITGGDTDTQYF; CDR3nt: TGCGCCAGCCGTGCCATAACAGGGGGGGACACAGATACGCAGTATTTT
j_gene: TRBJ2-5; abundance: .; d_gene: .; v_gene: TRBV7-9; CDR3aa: CASSSWGEETQYF; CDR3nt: TGTGCCAGCAGCTCCTGGGGGGAAGAGACCCAGTACTTC